This T cell receptor (beta chain) was obtained from a study of blood T cell repertoires in COVID-19. The method was immunoSEQ multiplex PCR; TCRdb's version includes in-frame clones alone and lacks a portion of them. Of more than 65,000 clones in the sample, approximately 85% were seen once. V gave up 6 bases and J gave up 0 bases, with 12 bases separating them. This CDR3 is 14 amino acids long. Germline values: CDR1 SEHNR, CDR2 FQNEAQ (reference sequence). Sequencing was performed on peripheral blood. The source is a man aged 80 or over with acute or convalescent COVID-19. The chain uses TRBV7-9 and TRBJ2-7; possibly TRBD2 for D (5 bases). Here the CDR3 reads CASRNGGFSYEQYF. The CDR3 region has the DNA TGTGCCAGCAGAAATGGCGGGTTCTCCTACGAGCAGTACTTC. Full variable domain (remainder filled in from reference TRBV7-9 and TRBJ2-7): DTGVSQNPRHKITKRGQNVTFRCDPISEHNRLYWYRQTLGQGPEFLTYFQNEAQLEKSRLLSDRFSAERPKGSFSTLEIQRTEQGDSAMYLCASRNGGFSYEQYFGPGTRLTVT.